One sample yielded the 24 T cell receptor beta chains listed below, sequenced in a study of shared clonotypes between healthy human individuals. Libraries were prepared by immunoSEQ multiplex PCR; TCRdb keeps only in-frame clonotypes and omits some of them. There are millions of clones in the sample; roughly nine tenths occur only once, and roughly 0.13% lies in the top ten. Specimen: naive CD4+ T cells sorted from blood. Subset indicated: CD45RA+ positively selected. Source of these receptors: a young man in good health.

The chain couples TRBV9 to TRBJ1-2; D uncertain. The length of the CDR3 is 12 residues. Trimming stripped 4 bases from V and 3 bases from J, with 7 bases between. Germline CDR1 is SGDLS and CDR2 is YYNGEE. For the CDR3, the DNA is TGTGCCAGCAGCATCGCTTACTATGGCTACACCTTC. It yields the protein CASSIAYYGYTF.

This rearrangement joins TRBV7-8 to TRBJ2-7; no definite D call. Germline CDR1 SGHVS, CDR2 FQNEAQ. The germline V and J ends were trimmed by 5 bases and 1 base, with 9 bases remaining between them. The CDR3 sequence is 13 residues long. The CDR3 DNA reads as TGTGCCAGCAGCCGGAGCAGGTCCTACGAGCAGTACTTC. It encodes CASSRSRSYEQYF.

This sequence joins TRBV7-2 and TRBJ2-7; D is tentatively TRBD1 or TRBD2 (5 bases each). The CDR3 totals 13 residues. From germline, CDR1 is SGHTA and CDR2 FQGNSA. Deletions cut 5 bases from V and 5 bases from J, with 13 bases between. The CDR3 reads CASSPFGGHEQYF. The CDR3 nucleotides are TGTGCCAGCAGCCCCTTTGGGGGTCACGAGCAGTACTTC.

The gene calls are TRBV30 and TRBJ1-6, with 7 bases lining up with TRBD1. V lost 5 bases and J lost 5; bases outside the gene matches: 0. The CDR3 extends over 12 amino acids. Germline CDR1 and CDR2: GTSNPN and SVGIG (reference sequence). The CDR3 nucleotides read TGTGCCTGGGGGACAGATAATTCACCCCTCCACTTT. It codes for CAWGTDNSPLHF.

The V call is TRBV5-4, the J call TRBJ2-5; weak D call: TRBD1 (5 bases). Germline loops: CDR1 SGHNT, CDR2 YYREEE (reference sequence). The germline V and J ends were trimmed by 4 bases and 4 bases, with 14 bases remaining between them. The CDR3 is 14 residues long. DNA of the CDR3: TGTGCCAGCAGCCCGGACCTTAGGGGAGAGACCCAGTACTTC. Translation: CASSPDLRGETQYF.

V gene TRBV6-1 combines with J gene TRBJ2-7; a possible D gene is TRBD1 (6 bases). This CDR3 has 14 residues. Germline CDR1 and CDR2: MNHNS and SASEGT. V was clipped by 6 bases and J by 3 bases, with 15 bases between them. The CDR3 DNA reads as TGTGCCAGCAGCACCCAGGGGTTTAACTACGAGCAGTACTTC. Translated, it gives CASSTQGFNYEQYF.

The rearrangement joins TRBV19 to TRBJ2-4, with a tentative D call TRBD2 (5 bases). V gave up 4 bases and J gave up 4 bases, with 14 bases separating them. This CDR3 spans 15 amino acids. Germline V gives CDR1 LNHDA, CDR2 SQIVND (reference sequence). The CDR3 DNA reads as TGTGCCAGTAGTACTAGCTCGAGGAGTAAAAACATTCAGTACTTC. This sequence encodes CASSTSSRSKNIQYF.

This rearrangement joins TRBV27 to TRBJ2-3; 10 bases agree with TRBD2. Trimming at V came to 2 bases and at J to 5 bases, leaving 7 bases not matched to a gene. Germline-derived CDR1 and CDR2 are MNHEY and SMNVEV (reference sequence). This CDR3 is 16 amino acids long. This CDR3 reads CASSLDRLAGVDTQYF. CDR3 DNA sequence: TGTGCCAGCAGTTTAGATCGTCTAGCGGGAGTAGATACGCAGTATTTT.

V gene TRBV9 combines with J gene TRBJ2-2; no definite D call. The CDR3 consists of 13 residues. From germline, CDR1 is SGDLS and CDR2 YYNGEE. The V end was cut by 4 bases, the J end by 7 bases, with 11 bases between. This CDR3 is CASSLGWGGELFF. CDR3 nucleotides: TGTGCCAGCAGCTTAGGATGGGGCGGGGAGCTGTTTTTT.

CDR3 in amino acids: CASSPDVDYTF. In DNA form, the CDR3 reads TGTGCCAGCTCACCGGACGTCGACTACACCTTC. The genes are TRBV18 and TRBJ1-2; the D is unclear. The CDR3 spans 11 residues. CDR1 is KGHSH and CDR2 is LQKENI in the germline V gene. Trimming shortened V by 3 bases and J by 10 bases, and 9 bases separated the two germline ends.

The chain couples TRBV6-5 to TRBJ1-2; tentatively, D is TRBD1 (6 bases). V was trimmed by 6 bases and J by 8 bases, leaving 13 bases between them. Germline V gene sequence: CDR1 MNHEY, CDR2 SVGAGI. The CDR3 spans 12 residues. The CDR3 region is CASRNRVGGYTF. The CDR3 nucleotides read TGTGCCAGCAGAAACAGGGTGGGCGGCTACACCTTC.

The rearrangement links TRBV19 to TRBJ2-7; 14 positions agree with TRBD2. The germline V gene encodes CDR1 LNHDA and CDR2 SQIVND (reference sequence). With 5 bases clipped from V and 1 base from J, the junction kept 10 bases outside the gene matches. This CDR3 has 18 amino acids. The CDR3 here is CASSPGLAGGSYSYEQYF. In DNA, the CDR3 is TGTGCCAGTAGTCCTGGACTAGCGGGAGGCTCCTATTCCTACGAGCAGTACTTC.

As for this clone: Additional DNA sequences in this sample encode the identical CDR3. This sequence joins TRBV7-2 and TRBJ2-4, with D unresolved. The CDR3 is made up of 14 amino acids. V was cut by 0 bases and J by 5 bases, with 8 bases left in between. Germline CDR1 reads SGHTA; CDR2 reads FQGNSA. For the CDR3, the DNA is TGTGCCAGCAGCTTAGCGGGGTTTCAAAACATTCAGTACTTC. Translating it yields CASSLAGFQNIQYF. Using reference TRBV7-2 and TRBJ2-4 for the parts outside the CDR3, the full variable domain is GAGVSQSPSNKVTEKGKDVELRCDPISGHTALYWYRQSLGQGLEFLIYFQGNSAPDKSGLPSDRFSAERTGGSVSTLTIQRTQQEDSAVYLCASSLAGFQNIQYFGAGTRLSVL.

CDR3 sequence (DNA): TGCAGCGTTGAAGAGGGTAGCGGCCAAGAGACCCAGTACTTC. This codes for CSVEEGSGQETQYF. This chain joins TRBV29-1 and TRBJ2-5, with a weak D call TRBD2 (6 bases). The CDR3 runs to 14 residues. The V end lost 0 bases, the J end lost 1 base, and 9 bases lay between the germline ends. CDR1 is SQVTM and CDR2 is ANQGSEA in the germline V gene.

J is TRBJ2-1 and V is TRBV4-1; 9 nucleotides agree with TRBD2. The V gene end was trimmed by 4 bases and the J gene end by 9 bases; junction bases not matched to a gene: 16. This CDR3 is built from 17 residues. The V gene's germline CDR1 is MGHRA and CDR2 YSYEKL. In nucleotides, the CDR3 is TGCGCCAGCAGCCTTTTTTCTAGCGCGGGAGGGGGAGGTGAGCAGTTCTTC. It specifies CASSLFSSAGGGGEQFF.

The rearrangement uses TRBV18 and TRBJ1-4; D is uncertain. Trimming took off 3 bases at V and 2 bases at J, with 13 bases between the two ends. The CDR3 consists of 16 residues. Germline lookup yields CDR1 KGHSH and CDR2 LQKENI. As DNA, the CDR3 is TGTGCCAGCTCACCGGCAGCGGGGTGGACTAATGAAAAACTGTTTTTT. Translation: CASSPAAGWTNEKLFF.

This sequence joins TRBV4-2 and TRBJ1-2; 10 positions match TRBD1. The V and J ends lost 8 bases and 7 bases, in that order; junction bases with no gene match: 1. The CDR3 has 11 amino acids. Germline V gene lookup returns CDR1 LGHNA and CDR2 YNFKEQ. The CDR3 protein is CASGQGVGYTF. In nucleotides, the CDR3 is TGTGCCAGCGGACAGGGGGTTGGCTACACCTTC.

DNA for the CDR3: TGTGCCAGCAGCTTAGTAGGCGGGATCGAAGCTTTCTTT. Its protein product is CASSLVGGIEAFF. V is TRBV11-2 and J is TRBJ1-1; no definite D call. The CDR3 is 13 residues long. Trimming took off 1 base at V and 8 bases at J, with 11 bases between the two ends. Germline CDR1 and CDR2: SGHAT and FQNNGV.

V gene TRBV4-3 combines with J gene TRBJ1-2; D remains unclear. Germline V gives CDR1 LGHNA, CDR2 YSLEER. V was shortened by 2 bases and J by 6 bases, with 13 bases between the two germline ends. CDR3 size: 14 residues. CDR3 residues: CASSQIPKPDGYTF. The CDR3, as DNA: TGCGCCAGCAGCCAAATCCCAAAACCCGATGGCTACACCTTC.

This chain uses TRBV5-6 with TRBJ2-7; 8 bases line up with TRBD2. With 7 bases clipped from V and 7 bases from J, the junction kept 13 bases outside the gene matches. CDR3 size: 14 residues. Per germline, CDR1 SGHDT and CDR2 YYEEEE. DNA for the CDR3: TGTGCCAGCGACCAGGGAGCGGGAGCACGGGAGCAGTACTTC. Translation: CASDQGAGAREQYF.

The chain has TRBV5-1 and TRBJ1-6; no clear D gene. CDR3 size: 13 residues. With 4 bases removed from V and 5 bases from J, the gap between germline ends came to 7 bases. The V gene's germline CDR1 is SGHRS and CDR2 YFSETQ. The CDR3 nucleotides are TGCGCCAGCAGCATGGAGGATAATTCACCCCTCCACTTT. This gives the protein CASSMEDNSPLHF. Supplemented by reference TRBV5-1 and TRBJ1-6, the full variable domain reads KAGVTQTPRYLIKTRGQQVTLSCSPISGHRSVSWYQQTPGQGLQFLFEYFSETQRNKGNFPGRFSGRQFSNSRSEMNVSTLELGDSALYLCASSMEDNSPLHFGNGTRLTVT.

With regard to this clone: A much larger clone lies one base from this, so it may be a read error. Other DNA sequences in this sample translate to the same CDR3. In DNA form, the CDR3 reads TGTGCCAGCAGCTTGGGGACCGGGGAGCTGTTTTTT. Translation gives CASSLGTGELFF. The chain links TRBV7-9 to TRBJ2-2; D is unresolved. The CDR3 extends over 12 amino acids. From germline, CDR1 is SEHNR and CDR2 FQNEAQ (reference sequence). V was pared by 3 bases and J by 5 bases, with 4 bases between.

The V and J genes are TRBV28 and TRBJ2-1, with D unresolved. This CDR3 region has 14 residues. Trimming took 8 bases from V and 0 from J, leaving 11 bases between them. Germline-derived CDR1 and CDR2 are MDHEN and SYDVKM. This CDR3 is CASGELSSYNEQFF. CDR3 DNA sequence: TGTGCCAGCGGAGAGCTCAGCTCCTACAATGAGCAGTTCTTC. Looking up the rest from reference TRBV28 and TRBJ2-1 gives the full variable domain: DVKVTQSSRYLVKRTGEKVFLECVQDMDHENMFWYRQDPGLGLRLIYFSYDVKMKEKGDIPEGYSVSREKKERFSLILESASTNQTSMYLCASGELSSYNEQFFGPGTRLTVL.

This sequence joins TRBV11-2 and TRBJ2-2; perhaps TRBD2 as D (5 bases). Trimming left V 6 bases short and J 5 bases short, with 7 bases between. The CDR3 is 12 residues long. Looked up from germline, CDR1 is SGHAT and CDR2 is FQNNGV. CDR3 bases: TGTGCCAGCAGGTCGGGGACCGGGGAGCTGTTTTTT. This sequence encodes CASRSGTGELFF. The whole variable domain, remainder taken from reference TRBV11-2 and TRBJ2-2, is EAGVAQSPRYKIIEKRQSVAFWCNPISGHATLYWYQQILGQGPKLLIQFQNNGVVDDSQLPKDRFSAERLKGVDSTLKIQPAKLEDSAVYLCASRSGTGELFFGEGSRLTVL.